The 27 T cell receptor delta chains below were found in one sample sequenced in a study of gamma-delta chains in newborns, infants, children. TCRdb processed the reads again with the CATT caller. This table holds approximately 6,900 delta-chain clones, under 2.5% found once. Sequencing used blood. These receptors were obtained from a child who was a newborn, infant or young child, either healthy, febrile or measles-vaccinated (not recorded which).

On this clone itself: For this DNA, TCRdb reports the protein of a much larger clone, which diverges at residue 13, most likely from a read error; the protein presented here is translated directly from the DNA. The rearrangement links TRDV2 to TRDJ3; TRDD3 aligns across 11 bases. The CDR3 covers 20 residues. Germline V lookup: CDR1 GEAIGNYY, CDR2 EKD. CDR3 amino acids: CACDSYWGILSSCDTRQMFF. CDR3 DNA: TGTGCCTGTGACTCATACTGGGGGATATTAAGCTCCTGTGACACCCGACAGATGTTTTTC.

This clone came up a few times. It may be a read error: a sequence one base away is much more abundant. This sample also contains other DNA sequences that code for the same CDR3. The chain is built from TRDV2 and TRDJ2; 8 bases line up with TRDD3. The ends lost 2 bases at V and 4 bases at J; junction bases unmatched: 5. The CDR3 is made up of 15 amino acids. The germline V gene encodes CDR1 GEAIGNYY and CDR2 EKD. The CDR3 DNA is TGTGCCTGTGACATTCTAGGGGATACGACAGCACAACTCTTCTTT. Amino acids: CACDILGDTTAQLFF.

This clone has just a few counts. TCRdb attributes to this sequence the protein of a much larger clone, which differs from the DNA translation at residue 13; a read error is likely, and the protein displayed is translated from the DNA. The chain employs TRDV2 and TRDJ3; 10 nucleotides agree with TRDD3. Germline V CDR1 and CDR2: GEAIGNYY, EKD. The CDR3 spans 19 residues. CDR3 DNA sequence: TGTGCCTGTGACACTGGGGGATACTCGAGCTCCTGGGGCACCCGACAGATGTTTTTC. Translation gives CACDTGGYSSSWGTRQMFF.

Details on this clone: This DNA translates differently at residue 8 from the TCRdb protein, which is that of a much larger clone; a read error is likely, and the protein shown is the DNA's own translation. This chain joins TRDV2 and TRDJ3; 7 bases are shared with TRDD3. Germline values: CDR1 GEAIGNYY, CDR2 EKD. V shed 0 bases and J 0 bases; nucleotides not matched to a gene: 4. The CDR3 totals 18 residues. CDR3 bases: TGTGCCTGTGACACCATCGGGGATAGCTCCTGGGACACCCGACAGATGTTTTTC. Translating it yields CACDTIGDSSWDTRQMFF.

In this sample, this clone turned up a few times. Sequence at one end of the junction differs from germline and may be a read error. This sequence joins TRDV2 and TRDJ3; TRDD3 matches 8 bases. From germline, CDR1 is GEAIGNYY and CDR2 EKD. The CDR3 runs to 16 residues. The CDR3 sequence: CACDLLGAWDTRQMFF. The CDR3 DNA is TGTGCCTGTGACTTACTGGGGGCTTGGGACACCCGCCAGATGTTTTTC.

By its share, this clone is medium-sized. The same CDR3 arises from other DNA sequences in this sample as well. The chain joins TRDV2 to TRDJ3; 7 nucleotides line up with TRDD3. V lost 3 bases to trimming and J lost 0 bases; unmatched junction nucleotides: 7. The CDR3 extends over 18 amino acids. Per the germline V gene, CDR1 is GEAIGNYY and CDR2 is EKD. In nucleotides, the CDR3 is TGTGCCTGTGACGCCACTGGGGAGAGCTCCTGGGACACCCGACAGATGTTTTTC. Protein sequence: CACDATGESSWDTRQMFF.

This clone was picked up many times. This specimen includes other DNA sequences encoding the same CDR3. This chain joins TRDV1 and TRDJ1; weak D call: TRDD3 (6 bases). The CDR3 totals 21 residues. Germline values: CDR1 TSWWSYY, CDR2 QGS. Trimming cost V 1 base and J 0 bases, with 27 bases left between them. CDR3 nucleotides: TGTGCTCTTGGGGAACGGAAACCTCCCGGGGATCGGAGGACGTACACCGATAAACTCATCTTT. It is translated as CALGERKPPGDRRTYTDKLIF.

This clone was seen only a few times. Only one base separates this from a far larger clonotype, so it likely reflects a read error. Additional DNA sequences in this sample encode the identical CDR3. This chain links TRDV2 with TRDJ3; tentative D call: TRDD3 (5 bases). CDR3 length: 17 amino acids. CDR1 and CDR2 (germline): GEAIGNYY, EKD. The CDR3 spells CACDTVWDSWDTRQMFF. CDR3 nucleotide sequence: TGTGCCTGCGACACCGTCTGGGACTCCTGGGACACCCGACAGATGTTTTTC.

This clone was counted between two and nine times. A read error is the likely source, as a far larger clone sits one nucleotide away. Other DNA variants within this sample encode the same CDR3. The CDR3 DNA follows: TGTGCCTGTGACCCGATTGTACTGGGAGATCCTGGTTTCACCCGACAGATGTTTTTC. As protein: CACDPIVLGDPGFTRQMFF. The chain joins TRDV2 to TRDJ3, with D possibly TRDD3 on 6 matching bases. There are 19 residues in the CDR3. Germline V lookup: CDR1 GEAIGNYY, CDR2 EKD. V was trimmed by 3 bases and J by 9 bases, leaving 26 bases between them.

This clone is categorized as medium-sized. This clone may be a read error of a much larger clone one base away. CDR3 in amino acids: CACDTVLGDNSWDTRQMFF. CDR3 DNA sequence: TGTGCCTGTGACACCGTACTGGGGGATAACTCCTGGGACACCCGACAGATGTTTTTC. V gene TRDV2 combines with J gene TRDJ3, with 11 bases lining up with TRDD3. V trimming: 0 bases; J trimming: 0 bases; junction bases outside the gene matches: 3. From germline, CDR1 is GEAIGNYY and CDR2 EKD. The CDR3 loop spans 19 amino acids.

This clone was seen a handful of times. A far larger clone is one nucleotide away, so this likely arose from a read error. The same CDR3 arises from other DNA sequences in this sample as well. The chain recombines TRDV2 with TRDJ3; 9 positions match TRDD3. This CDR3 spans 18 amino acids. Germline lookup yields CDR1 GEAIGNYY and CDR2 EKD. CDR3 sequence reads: CACDRGYAESWDTRQMFF. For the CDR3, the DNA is TGTGCCTGCGACAGGGGATACGCGGAATCCTGGGACACCCGACAGATGTTTTTC.

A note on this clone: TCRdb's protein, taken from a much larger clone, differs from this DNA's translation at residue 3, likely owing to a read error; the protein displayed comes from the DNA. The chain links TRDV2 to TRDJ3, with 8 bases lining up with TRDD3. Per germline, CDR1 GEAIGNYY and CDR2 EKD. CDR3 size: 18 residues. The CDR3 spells CARDTVTGGSWDTRQMFF. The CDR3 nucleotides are TGTGCCCGTGACACCGTTACTGGGGGCTCCTGGGACACCCGACAGATGTTTTTC.

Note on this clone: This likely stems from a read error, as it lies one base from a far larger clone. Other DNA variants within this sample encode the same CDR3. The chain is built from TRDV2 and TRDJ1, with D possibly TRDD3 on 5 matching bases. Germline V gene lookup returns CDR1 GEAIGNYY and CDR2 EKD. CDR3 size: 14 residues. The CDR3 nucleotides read TGTGCCTGTGATGGGATCTCATACACCGATAAACTCATCTTC. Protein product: CACDGISYTDKLIF.

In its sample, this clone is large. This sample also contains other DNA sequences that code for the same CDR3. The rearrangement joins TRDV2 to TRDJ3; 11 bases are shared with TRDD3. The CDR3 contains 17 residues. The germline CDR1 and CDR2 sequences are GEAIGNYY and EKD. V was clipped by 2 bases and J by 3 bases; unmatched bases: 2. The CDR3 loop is CACDSTGGYWDTRQMFF. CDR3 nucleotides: TGTGCCTGTGACAGTACTGGGGGATACTGGGACACCCGACAGATGTTTTTC.

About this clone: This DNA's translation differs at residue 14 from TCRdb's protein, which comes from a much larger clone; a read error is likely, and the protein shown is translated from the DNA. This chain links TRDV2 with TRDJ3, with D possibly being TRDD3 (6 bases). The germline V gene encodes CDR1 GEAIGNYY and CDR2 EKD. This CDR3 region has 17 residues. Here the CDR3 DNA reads TGTGCCTGTGACACTGGGGGCCCCTCCTGGGACACCCGACGGATGTTTTTC. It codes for CACDTGGPSWDTRRMFF.

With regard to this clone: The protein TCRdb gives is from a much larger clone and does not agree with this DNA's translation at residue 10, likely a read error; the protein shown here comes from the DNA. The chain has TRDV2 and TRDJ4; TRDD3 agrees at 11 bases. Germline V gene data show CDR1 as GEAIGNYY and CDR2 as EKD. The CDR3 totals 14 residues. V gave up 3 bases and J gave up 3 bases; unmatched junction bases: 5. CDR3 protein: CACDPLGDTGPLIF. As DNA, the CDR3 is TGTGCCTGTGACCCTCTGGGGGATACAGGACCCCTGATCTTT.

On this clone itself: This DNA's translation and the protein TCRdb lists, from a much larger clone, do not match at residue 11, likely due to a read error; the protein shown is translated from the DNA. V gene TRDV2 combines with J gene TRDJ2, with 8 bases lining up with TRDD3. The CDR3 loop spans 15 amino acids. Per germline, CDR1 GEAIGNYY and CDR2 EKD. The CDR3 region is CACDTLGDLTVQLFF. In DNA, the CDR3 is TGTGCCTGTGACACCTTGGGGGATTTGACAGTACAACTCTTCTTT.

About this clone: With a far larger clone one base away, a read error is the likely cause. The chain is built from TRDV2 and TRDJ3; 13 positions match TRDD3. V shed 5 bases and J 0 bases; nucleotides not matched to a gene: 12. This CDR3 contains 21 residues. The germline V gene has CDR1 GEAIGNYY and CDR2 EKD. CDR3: CACGTFPTGGYDSWDTRQMFF. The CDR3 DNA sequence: TGTGCCTGTGGCACATTCCCAACTGGGGGATACGACTCCTGGGACACCCGACAGATGTTTTTC.

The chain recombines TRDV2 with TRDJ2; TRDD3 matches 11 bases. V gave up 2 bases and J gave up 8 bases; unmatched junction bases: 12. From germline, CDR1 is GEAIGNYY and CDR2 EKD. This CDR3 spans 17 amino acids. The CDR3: CACDILGDIMGTAQLFF. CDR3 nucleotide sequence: TGTGCCTGTGACATACTGGGGGATATCATGGGGACCGCACAACTCTTCTTT.

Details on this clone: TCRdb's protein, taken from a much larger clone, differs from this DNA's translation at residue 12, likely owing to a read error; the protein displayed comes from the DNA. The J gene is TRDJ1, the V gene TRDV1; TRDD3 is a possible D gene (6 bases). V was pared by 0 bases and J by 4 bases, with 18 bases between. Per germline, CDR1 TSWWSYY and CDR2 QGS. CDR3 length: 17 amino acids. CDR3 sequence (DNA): TGTGCTCTTGGGGAACTCTCGGGGGGAACGCGCCACGATAAACTCATCTTT. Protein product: CALGELSGGTRHDKLIF.

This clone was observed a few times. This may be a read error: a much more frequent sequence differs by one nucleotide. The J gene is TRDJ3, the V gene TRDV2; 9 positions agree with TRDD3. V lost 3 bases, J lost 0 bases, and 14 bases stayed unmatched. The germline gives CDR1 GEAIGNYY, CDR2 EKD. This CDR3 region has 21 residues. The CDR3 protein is CACDAVLGDGLSSWDTRQMFF. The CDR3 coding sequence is TGTGCCTGTGACGCGGTACTGGGGGACGGCCTTAGCTCCTGGGACACCCGACAGATGTTTTTC.

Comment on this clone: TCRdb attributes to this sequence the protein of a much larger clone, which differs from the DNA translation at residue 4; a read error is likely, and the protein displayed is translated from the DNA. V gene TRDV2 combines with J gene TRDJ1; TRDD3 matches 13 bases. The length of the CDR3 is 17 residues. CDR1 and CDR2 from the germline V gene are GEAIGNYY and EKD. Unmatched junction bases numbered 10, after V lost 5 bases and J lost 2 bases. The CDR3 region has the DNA TGTGCCTGTGGCACACACTGGGGGATACGGGAGACCGATAAACTCATCTTT. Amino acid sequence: CACGTHWGIRETDKLIF.

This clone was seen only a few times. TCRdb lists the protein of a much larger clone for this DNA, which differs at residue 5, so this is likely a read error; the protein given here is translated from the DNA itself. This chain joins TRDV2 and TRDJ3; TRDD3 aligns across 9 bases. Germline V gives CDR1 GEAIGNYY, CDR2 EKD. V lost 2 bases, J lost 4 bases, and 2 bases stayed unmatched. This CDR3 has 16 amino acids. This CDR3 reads CACDSLGDWDTRQMFF. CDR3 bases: TGTGCCTGTGACAGCCTGGGGGATTGGGACACCCGACAGATGTTTTTC.

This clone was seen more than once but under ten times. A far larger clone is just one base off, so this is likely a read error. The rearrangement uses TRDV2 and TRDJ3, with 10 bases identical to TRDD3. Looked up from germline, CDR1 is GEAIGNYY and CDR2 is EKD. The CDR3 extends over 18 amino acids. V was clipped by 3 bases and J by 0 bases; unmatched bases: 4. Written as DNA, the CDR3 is TGTGCCTGTGACGTACTGGGGGATGGCTCCTGGGACACCCGACAGATGTTTTTC. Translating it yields CACDVLGDGSWDTRQMFF.

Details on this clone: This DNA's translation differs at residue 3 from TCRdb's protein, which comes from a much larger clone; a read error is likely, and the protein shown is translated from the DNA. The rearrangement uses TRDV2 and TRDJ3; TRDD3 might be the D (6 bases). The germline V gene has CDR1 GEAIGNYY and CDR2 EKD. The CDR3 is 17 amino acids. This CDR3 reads CARDLATGNRDTRQMFF. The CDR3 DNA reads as TGCGCCCGTGACCTGGCTACTGGGAACCGGGACACCCGACAGATGTTTTTC.

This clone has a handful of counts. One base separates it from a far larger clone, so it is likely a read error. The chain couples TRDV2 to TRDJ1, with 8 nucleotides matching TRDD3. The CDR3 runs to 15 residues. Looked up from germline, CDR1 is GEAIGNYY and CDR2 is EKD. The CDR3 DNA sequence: TGTGCCCGTGATCTACTGGGGGTATACACCGATAAACTCATCTTT. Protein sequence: CARDLLGVYTDKLIF.

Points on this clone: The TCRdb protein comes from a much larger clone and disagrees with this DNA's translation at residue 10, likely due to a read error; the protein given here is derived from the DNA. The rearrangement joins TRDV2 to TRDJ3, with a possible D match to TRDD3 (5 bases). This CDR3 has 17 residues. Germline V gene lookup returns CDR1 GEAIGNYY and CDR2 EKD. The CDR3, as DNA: TGTGCCTGTGACCTTACTGGTCGCTCCTTGGACACCCGACAGATGTTTTTC. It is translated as CACDLTGRSLDTRQMFF.